The rows below give T cell receptor beta chains drawn from one sample of a study of T-cell memory formation after mild COVID-19. One entry per CDR3 protein, called by TCRdb with MiXCR from the 5' RACE reads. The table has about 410,000 distinct CDR3 sequences, under 25% seen once. The sample comprised PBMCs or a T cell subset sorted from them (not recorded which). These receptors were collected from an adult woman who had mild COVID-19 (a few samples of this study predate the infection). Cell type and time point are not known. Both conserved end residues are part of each CDR3. A D gene is named only where the DNA matches it firmly. Size values are once, few and many counts, or a class for expanded clones, and some rows have none.

D gene: TRBD2; CDR3 length: 15; clone size: .; V gene: TRBV6-2/TRBV6-3; J gene: TRBJ2-5; CDR3 DNA: TGTGCCAGCAGTTACTCCTTAGCGGGAGCTGAGACCCAGTACTTC; CDR3 protein: CASSYSLAGAETQYF
D gene: TRBD2; CDR3 length: 23; clone size: few; V gene: TRBV14; J gene: TRBJ2-1; CDR3 DNA: TGTGCCAGCAGCCAAGACAATCCCAGAGGTTCCAGCGGGAGGCCCTCCTCCTACAATGAGCAGTTCTTC; CDR3 protein: CASSQDNPRGSSGRPSSYNEQFF
D gene: .; CDR3 length: 15; clone size: few; V gene: TRBV6-2/TRBV6-3; J gene: TRBJ1-2; CDR3 DNA: TGTGCCAGCAGGAACTCGGGTATGGCCAACTATGGCTACACCTTC; CDR3 protein: CASRNSGMANYGYTF
D gene: .; CDR3 length: 14; clone size: .; V gene: TRBV7-9; J gene: TRBJ1-6; CDR3 DNA: TGTGCCAGCAGCTCCACCGGCGGGGCATCACCCCTCCACTTT; CDR3 protein: CASSSTGGASPLHF
D gene: .; CDR3 length: 15; clone size: few; V gene: TRBV12-3/TRBV12-4; J gene: TRBJ2-5; CDR3 DNA: TGTGCCAGCAGTTTGGCGGGACCCGCCCAAGAGACCCAGTACTTC; CDR3 protein: CASSLAGPAQETQYF
D gene: .; CDR3 length: 12; clone size: few; V gene: TRBV7-9; J gene: TRBJ2-3; CDR3 DNA: TGTGCCAGCAGCTTAGCGGACACGGTTGAGTATTTT; CDR3 protein: CASSLADTVEYF
D gene: TRBD2; CDR3 length: 13; clone size: .; V gene: TRBV6-2/TRBV6-3; J gene: TRBJ2-7; CDR3 DNA: TGTGCCAGCAGAGGGGAGGGCCTCTACGAGCAGTACTTC; CDR3 protein: CASRGEGLYEQYF
D gene: .; CDR3 length: 13; clone size: once; V gene: TRBV30; J gene: TRBJ1-5; CDR3 DNA: TGTGCCTGGACAGGGGATAGCAATCAGCCCCAGCATTTT; CDR3 protein: CAWTGDSNQPQHF
D gene: .; CDR3 length: 12; clone size: few; V gene: TRBV12-3/TRBV12-4; J gene: TRBJ1-1; CDR3 DNA: TGTGCCAGCAGTTTTGGAACAGGTGAAGCTTTCTTT; CDR3 protein: CASSFGTGEAFF
D gene: .; CDR3 length: 14; clone size: many; V gene: TRBV12-3/TRBV12-4; J gene: TRBJ2-7; CDR3 DNA: TGTGCCAGCAGTCTGGCTCCCCAAGGACACGAGCAGTACTTC; CDR3 protein: CASSLAPQGHEQYF
D gene: .; CDR3 length: 14; clone size: .; V gene: TRBV12-3/TRBV12-4; J gene: TRBJ2-3; CDR3 DNA: TGTGCCAGCAGTTTAGGGGCCAACACAGATACGCAGTATTTT; CDR3 protein: CASSLGANTDTQYF
D gene: TRBD2; CDR3 length: 13; clone size: few; V gene: TRBV24-1; J gene: TRBJ2-1; CDR3 DNA: TGTGCCACCAGTGAGCGACTAGCCCAGGAGCAGTTCTTC; CDR3 protein: CATSERLAQEQFF
D gene: TRBD1; CDR3 length: 18; clone size: .; V gene: TRBV5-1; J gene: TRBJ1-4; CDR3 DNA: TGCGCCAGCGGTCCGAAGGACAGGCACTTTGCAACTAATGAAAAACTGTTTTTT; CDR3 protein: CASGPKDRHFATNEKLFF
D gene: .; CDR3 length: 11; clone size: .; V gene: TRBV29-1; J gene: TRBJ2-7; CDR3 DNA: TGCAGCGTTGAGGAGTCGCACGAGCAGTACTTC; CDR3 protein: CSVEESHEQYF
D gene: TRBD1; CDR3 length: 14; clone size: .; V gene: TRBV29-1; J gene: TRBJ2-2; CDR3 DNA: TGCAGCGTTGGTTGGGACAGGGATATTGGGGAGCTGTTTTTT; CDR3 protein: CSVGWDRDIGELFF
D gene: .; CDR3 length: 12; clone size: .; V gene: TRBV12-3/TRBV12-4; J gene: TRBJ1-6; CDR3 DNA: TGTGCCAGCAGTTGGCGGGGCGGGCCCCTCCACTTT; CDR3 protein: CASSWRGGPLHF